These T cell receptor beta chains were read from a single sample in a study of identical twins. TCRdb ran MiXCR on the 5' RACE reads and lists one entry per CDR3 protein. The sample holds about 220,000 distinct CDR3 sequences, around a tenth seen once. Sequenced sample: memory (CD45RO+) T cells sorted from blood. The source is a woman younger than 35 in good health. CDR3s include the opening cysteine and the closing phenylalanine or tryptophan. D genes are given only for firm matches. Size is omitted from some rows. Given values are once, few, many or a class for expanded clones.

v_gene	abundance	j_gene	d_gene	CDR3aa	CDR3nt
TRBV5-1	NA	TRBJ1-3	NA	CASRTGSSGNTIYF	TGCGCCAGTCGAACGGGGTCCTCTGGAAACACCATATATTTT
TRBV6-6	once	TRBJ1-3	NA	CASIQTRSGNTIYF	TGTGCCAGCATTCAGACACGTTCTGGAAACACCATATATTTT
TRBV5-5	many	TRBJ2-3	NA	CASSSYRVGTDTQYF	TGTGCCAGCAGCTCCTACAGGGTGGGCACAGATACGCAGTATTTT
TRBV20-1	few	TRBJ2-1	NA	CSVRGYSYVGEQFF	TGCAGTGTCAGGGGCTACTCGTACGTGGGTGAGCAGTTCTTC
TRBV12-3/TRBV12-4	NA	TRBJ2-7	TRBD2	CASSLSGVPYYEQYF	TGTGCCAGCAGTTTGAGCGGGGTGCCCTACTACGAGCAGTACTTC
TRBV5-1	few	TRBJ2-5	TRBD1	CASSPGTGGETQYF	TGCGCCAGCAGCCCCGGGACAGGTGGCGAGACCCAGTACTTC
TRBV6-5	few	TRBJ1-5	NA	CASSYGVGGSGQPQHF	TGTGCCAGCAGTTACGGGGTGGGGGGGTCAGGACAGCCCCAGCATTTT
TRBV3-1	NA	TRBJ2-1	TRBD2	CATCKQVAGGPGSEQFF	TGTGCCACCTGCAAACAGGTAGCGGGGGGACCTGGTAGTGAGCAGTTCTTC
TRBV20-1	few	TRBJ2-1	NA	CSANGGPQNEQFF	TGCAGTGCGAACGGAGGGCCTCAGAATGAGCAGTTCTTC
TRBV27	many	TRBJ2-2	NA	CASSLGYLTGELFF	TGTGCCAGCAGTTTAGGCTATCTAACCGGGGAGCTGTTTTTT
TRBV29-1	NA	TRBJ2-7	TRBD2	CSVEDTGGYEQYF	TGCAGCGTTGAAGACACGGGGGGCTACGAGCAGTACTTC
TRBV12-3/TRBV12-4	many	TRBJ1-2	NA	CASSPRRGDGYTF	TGTGCCAGCAGTCCACGAAGGGGGGATGGCTACACCTTC
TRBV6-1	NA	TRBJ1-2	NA	CASSVQGEDGYTF	TGTGCCAGCAGTGTCCAGGGTGAGGATGGCTACACCTTC
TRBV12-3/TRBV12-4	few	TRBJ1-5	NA	CASSPSGLANQPQHF	TGTGCCAGCAGTCCGTCCGGTTTAGCAAATCAGCCCCAGCATTTT
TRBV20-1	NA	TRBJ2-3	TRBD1	CSATGPQGGTDTQYF	TGCAGTGCTACCGGACCCCAGGGGGGCACAGATACGCAGTATTTT
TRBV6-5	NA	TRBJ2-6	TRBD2	CASSYSRGGPSGANVLTF	TGTGCCAGCAGTTACTCGCGGGGGGGCCCCTCTGGGGCCAACGTCCTGACTTTC
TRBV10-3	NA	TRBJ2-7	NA	CAITEDPKNYEQYF	TGTGCCATCACTGAGGACCCAAAAAACTACGAGCAGTACTTC
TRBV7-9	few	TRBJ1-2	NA	CASSSTDSLYGYTF	TGTGCCAGCAGCTCTACGGACAGCCTCTATGGCTACACCTTC
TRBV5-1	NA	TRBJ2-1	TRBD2	CASGLAGNVEQFF	TGCGCCAGTGGACTAGCGGGAAACGTTGAGCAGTTCTTC
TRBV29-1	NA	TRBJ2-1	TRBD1	CSVAPEGTGGIDEQFF	TGCAGCGTTGCCCCAGAAGGGACAGGGGGCATAGATGAGCAGTTCTTC
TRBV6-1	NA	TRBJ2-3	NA	CASSDWRLGTDTQYF	TGTGCCAGCAGTGACTGGCGCCTGGGGACAGATACGCAGTATTTT
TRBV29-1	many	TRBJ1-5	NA	CSVGEWGSSNQPQHF	TGCAGCGTTGGGGAGTGGGGATCTAGCAATCAGCCCCAGCATTTT
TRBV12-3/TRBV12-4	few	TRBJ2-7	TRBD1	CASSRQGYTAEQYF	TGTGCCAGCAGTAGACAGGGTTATACAGCCGAGCAGTACTTC
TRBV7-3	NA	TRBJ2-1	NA	CASSLVGAGNEQFF	TGTGCCAGCAGCTTAGTGGGGGCGGGCAATGAGCAGTTCTTC
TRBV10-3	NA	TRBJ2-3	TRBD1	CANGQGPPDTQYF	TGTGCCAACGGACAGGGACCACCAGATACGCAGTATTTT
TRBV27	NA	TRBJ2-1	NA	CASNSGTEGTWAYGREQFF	TGTGCCAGCAACTCCGGGACGGAGGGGACCTGGGCGTATGGTCGGGAGCAGTTCTTC
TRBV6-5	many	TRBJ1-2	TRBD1	CASSYRAGGGYGYTF	TGTGCCAGCAGTTACAGGGCAGGGGGTGGCTATGGCTACACCTTC
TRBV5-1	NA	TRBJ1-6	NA	CASSYSGRENSPLHF	TGCGCCAGCAGCTACTCAGGCCGTGAAAATTCACCCCTCCACTTT
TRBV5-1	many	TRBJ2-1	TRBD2	CASSLGLADYNEQFF	TGCGCCAGCAGCCTCGGCCTAGCGGATTACAATGAGCAGTTCTTC
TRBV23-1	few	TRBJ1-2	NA	CASSLSGVWGYTF	TGCGCCAGCAGTCTCTCTGGGGTCTGGGGCTACACCTTC
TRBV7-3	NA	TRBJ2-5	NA	CASSLGPGRQETQYF	TGTGCCAGCAGCTTAGGGCCGGGACGCCAAGAGACCCAGTACTTC
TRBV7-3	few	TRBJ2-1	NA	CASSFGLAARDEQFF	TGTGCCAGCAGCTTCGGGCTAGCTGCGAGGGATGAGCAGTTCTTC
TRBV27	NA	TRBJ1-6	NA	CASSLYGRNSPLHF	TGTGCCAGCAGTTTATACGGACGAAATTCACCCCTCCACTTT
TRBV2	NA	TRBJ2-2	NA	CASSYSEGGELFF	TGTGCCAGCAGTTACTCGGAAGGTGGGGAGCTGTTTTTT
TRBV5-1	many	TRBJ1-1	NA	CASSLGQINTEAFF	TGCGCCAGCAGCTTGGGGCAGATAAACACTGAAGCTTTCTTT
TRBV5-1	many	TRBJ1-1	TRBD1	CASSSRGGTEAFF	TGCGCCAGCAGCTCCAGGGGGGGCACTGAAGCTTTCTTT
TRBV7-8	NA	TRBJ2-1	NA	CASSLGTVAYNEQFF	TGTGCCAGCAGCTTAGGTACAGTGGCCTACAATGAGCAGTTCTTC
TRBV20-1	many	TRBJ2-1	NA	CSASRGSSYNEQFF	TGCAGTGCTAGTAGAGGGAGCTCCTACAATGAGCAGTTCTTC
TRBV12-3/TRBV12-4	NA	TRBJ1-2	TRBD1	CASSFHGTGPGYTF	TGTGCCAGCAGTTTTCACGGGACAGGGCCCGGCTACACCTTC
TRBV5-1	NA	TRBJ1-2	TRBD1	CASSTGGPSYGYTF	TGCGCCAGCAGCACAGGGGGCCCCAGCTATGGCTACACCTTC
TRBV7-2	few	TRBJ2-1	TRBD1	CASSPGTGGFGEQFF	TGTGCCAGCAGCCCCGGGACAGGGGGTTTCGGTGAGCAGTTCTTC
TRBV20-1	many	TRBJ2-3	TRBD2	CSARGGLAGSGYF	TGCAGTGCTAGGGGGGGACTAGCGGGATCTGGGTATTTT
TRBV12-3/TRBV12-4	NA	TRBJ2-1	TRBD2	CASVSSGGAEDEQFF	TGTGCCAGCGTGTCTAGCGGGGGGGCTGAGGATGAGCAGTTCTTC
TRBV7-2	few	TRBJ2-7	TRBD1	CASSPGGMGYEQYF	TGTGCCAGCAGCCCAGGGGGCATGGGATACGAGCAGTACTTC